The 11 T cell receptor beta chains presented below share a single source sample, sequenced in a study of neoadjuvant anti-PD-1 for oral cavity cancer. Generated by immunoSEQ multiplex PCR, the TCRdb table keeps only in-frame clones and is missing some. The sample lists tens of thousands of clones; 79% were seen once. The starting material was PBMCs, obtained before nivolumab (anti-PD-1) treatment. These receptors all stem from a person between 40 and 80 years old with oral cavity squamous cell carcinoma.

The gene calls are TRBV20-1 and TRBJ1-1; D call uncertain. Trimming shortened V by 3 bases and J by 1 base, and 3 bases separated the two germline ends. CDR1 is DFQATT and CDR2 is SNEGSKA in the germline V gene (reference sequence). The CDR3 totals 11 residues. The CDR3 here is CSASKNTEAFF. The CDR3 coding sequence is TGCAGTGCTAGTAAGAACACTGAAGCTTTCTTT.

This clone was detected only once. The rearrangement uses TRBV18 and TRBJ2-5; D might be TRBD2 (7 bases). V lost 5 bases and J lost 2, with 18 bases in between. The CDR3 consists of 16 residues. Germline assignment: CDR1 KGHSH and CDR2 LQKENI. The CDR3 nucleotides read TGTGCCAGCTCATCCGGGGGGCAGGGGCGACAAGAGACCCAGTACTTC. As protein: CASSSGGQGRQETQYF.

This clone occurred a few times. The J gene is TRBJ1-2, the V gene TRBV6-6; 8 bases line up with TRBD1. CDR3 length equals 15 residues. In germline, CDR1 is MNHNY, CDR2 SVGAGI (reference sequence). The J segment lost 2 bases and the V segment lost 6 bases, leaving 8 bases of the junction unmatched. The CDR3 protein is CASRSSWTGNYGYTF. The CDR3 DNA is TGTGCCAGCAGATCGTCTTGGACAGGGAACTATGGCTACACCTTC.

CDR3 DNA sequence: TGCGCCAGCAGTGAGTCGTGGCCTGGGGATACGCAGTATTTT. This encodes CASSESWPGDTQYF. V is TRBV10-1 and J is TRBJ2-3; no clear D gene. Germline V lookup: CDR1 WNHNN, CDR2 SYGVQD (reference sequence). Trimming stripped 0 bases from V and 6 bases from J, with 10 bases between. This CDR3 region has 14 residues.

This rearrangement joins TRBV2 to TRBJ2-4; 7 nucleotides agree with TRBD2. The CDR3 sequence is 15 residues long. Germline CDR1 reads SNHLY; CDR2 reads FYNNEI. Unmatched junction bases numbered 3, after V lost 4 bases and J lost 0 bases. The CDR3 DNA reads as TGTGCCAGCAGTGTGCAGCGGGGAGCCAAAAACATTCAGTACTTC. Its protein product is CASSVQRGAKNIQYF.

The chain couples TRBV5-1 to TRBJ1-1; no clear D. V lost 1 base, J lost 1 base, and 8 bases lay in between. This CDR3 is built from 14 residues. The germline V gene has CDR1 SGHRS and CDR2 YFSETQ. The CDR3 loop reads CASSLRGENTEAFF. DNA of the CDR3: TGCGCCAGCAGCTTGCGGGGAGAGAACACTGAAGCTTTCTTT.

The V and J genes are TRBV11-2 and TRBJ1-2, with D maybe TRBD1 (5 bases). In germline, CDR1 is SGHAT, CDR2 FQNNGV. Trimming took 0 bases from V and 4 from J, leaving 18 bases between them. The CDR3 spans 17 residues. This chain's CDR3 is CASSLDPGSGRPYGYTF. DNA of the CDR3: TGTGCCAGCAGCTTAGATCCAGGGTCCGGGAGACCCTATGGCTACACCTTC.

J is TRBJ1-2 and V is TRBV27; D may be TRBD1 (6 bases). This CDR3 contains 16 residues. The V end lost 0 bases, the J end lost 4 bases, and 15 bases lay between the germline ends. In germline, CDR1 is MNHEY, CDR2 SMNVEV (reference sequence). CDR3 sequence (DNA): TGTGCCAGCAGTTTATCGCCTAGGGCAGGGGTCTATGGCTACACCTTC. Translation gives CASSLSPRAGVYGYTF.

The genes are TRBV7-9 and TRBJ1-5, with D possibly TRBD1 on 6 matching bases. CDR3 size: 11 residues. Per germline, CDR1 SEHNR and CDR2 FQNEAQ (reference sequence). Trimming removed 8 bases at V and 6 bases at J, with 8 bases between. The CDR3 nucleotides read TGTGCCAGCGGGGACACTCAGCCCCAGCATTTT. Its protein is CASGDTQPQHF.

The rearrangement links TRBV5-1 to TRBJ2-5, with D perhaps matching TRBD2 (6 bases). V was cut by 4 bases and J by 1 base, with 17 bases left in between. The CDR3 has 16 amino acids. Germline V CDR1 and CDR2: SGHRS, YFSETQ. In DNA form, the CDR3 reads TGCGCCAGCAGCGGTAGGGCTGGGGGGAGCCAAGAGACCCAGTACTTC. Translation: CASSGRAGGSQETQYF.

The CDR3: CSVRQGTNTIYF. In nucleotides, the CDR3 is TGCAGCGTTAGACAGGGTACAAACACCATATATTTT. The chain is built from TRBV29-1 and TRBJ1-3; 7 bases align to TRBD1. The CDR3 runs to 12 residues. V trimming: 5 bases; J trimming: 6 bases; junction bases outside the gene matches: 4. Germline lookup yields CDR1 SQVTM and CDR2 ANQGSEA.